A few counts support the clone carrying this T cell receptor beta chain. What it binds is not known. Germline V CDR1 and CDR2: MGHRA, YSYEKL. CDR3 length: 14 residues. J gave up 6 bases and V 4 bases, and 5 bases lay outside the gene matches. One entry per CDR3 protein results from TCRdb running MiXCR on the reads. The repertoire holds 640,000 or so distinct CDR3 sequences, with around 35% as singletons. This specimen comes from a study of T cell repertoires in cytomegalovirus infection. Study-wide results and caveats: Predominance within the ex vivo response was attributable to HLA-C-restricted CMV-specific TCR beta clonotypes.

The V call is TRBV4-1, the J call TRBJ1-2; TRBD1 matches at 10 bases. The input for sequencing was cultured PBMCs, taken from culture after CMV antigen stimulation. The sequence came from a human donor in good health (CMV status not recorded). Some clones in this sample may be carry-over from other donors' samples. CDR3 protein: CASSPLGTGDGYTF. The CDR3 bases are TGCGCCAGCAGCCCACTTGGGACAGGGGATGGCTACACCTTC.